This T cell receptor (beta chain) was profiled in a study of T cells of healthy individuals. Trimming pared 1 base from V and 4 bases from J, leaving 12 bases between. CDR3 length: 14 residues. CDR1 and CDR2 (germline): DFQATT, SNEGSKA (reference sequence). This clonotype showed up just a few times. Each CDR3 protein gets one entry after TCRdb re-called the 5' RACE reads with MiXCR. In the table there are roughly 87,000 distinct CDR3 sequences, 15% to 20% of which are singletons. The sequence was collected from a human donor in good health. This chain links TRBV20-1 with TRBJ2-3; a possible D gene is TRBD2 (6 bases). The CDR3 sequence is CSARGGRRADTQYF. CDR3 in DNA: TGCAGTGCTAGAGGGGGCCGGAGGGCAGATACGCAGTATTTT.